This T cell receptor beta chain was identified during a study of spatial heterogeneity in lung cancer. On the study more broadly: Median follow-up for sequenced PBMC samples was about two years after resection, when such samples existed. Detection consistently yielded more beta chains than alpha chains. Overall study findings and caveats: Detection of ubiquitous tumor TCRs in blood was higher at resection than follow-up.

CDR1 is SGHAT and CDR2 is FQNNGV in the germline V gene. This CDR3 region has 16 residues. V lost 0 bases, J lost 3 bases, and 2 bases stayed unmatched. This clonotype was observed a few times. Its antigen is not known. The time point: blood at routine non-recurrence follow-up after resection. The study sequenced unsorted whole RNA from tumor, nontumor lung or frozen PBMC. A single record per CDR3 protein comes from TCRdb applying MiXCR to the 5' RACE reads. The sample shows around 110,000 distinct CDR3 sequences, 12% of them seen only once. This TCR derives from a male donor with early-stage non-small cell lung cancer. The chain is built from TRBV11-2 and TRBJ2-3, with 11 bases aligning to TRBD2. The sample consisted of PBMCs, taken at follow-up. Here the CDR3 reads CASSLDTSGGTDTQYF. The CDR3 DNA reads TGTGCCAGCAGCTTAGATACTAGCGGGGGTACAGATACGCAGTATTTT.